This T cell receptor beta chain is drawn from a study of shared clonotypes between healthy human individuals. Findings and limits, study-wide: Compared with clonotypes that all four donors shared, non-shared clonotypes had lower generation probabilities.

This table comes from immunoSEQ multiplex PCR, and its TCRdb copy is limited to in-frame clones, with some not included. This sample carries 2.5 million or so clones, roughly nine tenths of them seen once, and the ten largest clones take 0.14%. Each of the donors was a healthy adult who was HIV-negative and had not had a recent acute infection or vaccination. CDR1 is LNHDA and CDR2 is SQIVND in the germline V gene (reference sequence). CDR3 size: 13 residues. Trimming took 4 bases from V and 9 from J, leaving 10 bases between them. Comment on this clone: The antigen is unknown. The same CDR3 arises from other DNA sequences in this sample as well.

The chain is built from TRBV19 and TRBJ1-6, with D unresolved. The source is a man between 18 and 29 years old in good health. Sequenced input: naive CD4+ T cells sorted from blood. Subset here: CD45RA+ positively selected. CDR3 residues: CASSTERGSPLHF. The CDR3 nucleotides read TGTGCCAGTAGTACCGAGCGGGGTTCACCCCTCCACTTT. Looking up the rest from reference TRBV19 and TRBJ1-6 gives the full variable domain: DGGITQSPKYLFRKEGQNVTLSCEQNLNHDAMYWYRQDPGQGLRLIYYSQIVNDFQKGDIAEGYSVSREKKESFPLTVTSAQKNPTAFYLCASSTERGSPLHFGNGTRLTVT.